Sequencing of this T cell receptor (beta chain) was carried out in a study of shared T cell receptors in the human thymus. The protocol was immunoSEQ multiplex PCR, while the TCRdb copy is restricted to in-frame clones and leaves out a portion. Here the sample spans 600,000 to 900,000 clones, 80% to 90% being singletons. The germline gives CDR1 MDHEN, CDR2 SYDVKM. This CDR3 is 16 amino acids long. The V segment lost 6 bases and the J segment 6 bases; nucleotides outside the gene matches: 15. These sequences were also reported in another study, on human thymus T cells. That study reports: The related literature has documented a marked overlap of thymic repertoires among unrelated individuals.

The genes are TRBV28 and TRBJ1-2; the match to TRBD1 covers 8 bases. Sequencing was carried out using thymocytes. The receptor was isolated from a girl under three years old with a congenital heart defect. Here the CDR3 DNA reads TGTGCCAGCAGCTTAACAATTCCAGGGGGCGCTAATGGCTACACCTTC. Translated, it gives CASSLTIPGGANGYTF.